This paragraph reports one T cell receptor (beta chain). Antigen unknown. The sample comes from a study of identical twins. Study observations and caveats: Invariant populations such as MAIT and iNKT cells could partly muddle zero-insertion analyses.

This CDR3 is built from 14 residues. The V gene lost 2 bases and the J gene lost 6 bases, with 11 bases spanning the gap. Germline CDR1 and CDR2: MNHEY and SVGAGI. TCRdb independently ran MiXCR on the 5' RACE reads; one entry per CDR3 protein. The top ten hold 4.3% of the sample, which has 550,000 to 700,000 distinct CDR3 sequences, approximately 22% seen once. This same sample was also part of a study on T cells expressing NK-cell markers.

This chain uses TRBV6-5 with TRBJ1-5; no definite D call. This TCR was recovered from a young woman in good health. Material: PBMCs. CDR3 amino acids: CASSYNRLVQPQHF. The CDR3 DNA reads TGTGCCAGCAGTTACAACCGGTTGGTTCAGCCCCAGCATTTT.